This TCR beta chain was identified during a study of shared clonotypes between healthy human individuals. Generated by immunoSEQ multiplex PCR, the TCRdb table keeps only in-frame clones and is missing some. The repertoire consists of nearly 1 million clones, with approximately 80% occurring once and the leading ten covering roughly 1.5%. CDR1 and CDR2 (germline): MGHRA, YSYEKL. This CDR3 is 17 amino acids long. V was shortened by 0 bases and J by 0 bases, with 12 bases between the two germline ends. Each of the donors was a healthy adult who was HIV-negative and had not had a recent acute infection or vaccination.

This TCR came from a young man in good health. Material: memory CD4+ T cells sorted from blood. Noted subset: CD45RA-negative fraction. The chain has TRBV4-1 and TRBJ1-5, with D possibly matching TRBD1 (5 bases). The CDR3 loop is CASSQDGTVYSNQPQHF. The CDR3 coding sequence is TGCGCCAGCAGCCAAGATGGGACCGTGTATAGCAATCAGCCCCAGCATTTT.